Below are 25 T cell receptor beta chains sequenced from a single sample in a study of OX40 agonist ivuxolimab in advanced cancers. The repertoire was sequenced with immunoSEQ multiplex PCR; TCRdb's copy has only in-frame clones and lacks some. The data contain approximately 20,000 clones, around nine tenths of them seen just once; the ten biggest clones take up 23%. Sequencing was performed on CD4+ or CD8+ T cells sorted from blood, taken in a trial of the OX40 agonist ivuxolimab. Receptors originate from an adult with an advanced solid tumor such as melanoma, head and neck, liver or kidney cancer.

This chain links TRBV4-1 with TRBJ1-1; no clear D. The CDR3 runs 15 residues. Germline V lookup: CDR1 MGHRA, CDR2 YSYEKL. Between the trimmed V and J ends, which lost 0 bases and 5 bases, there was a span of 13 bases. In DNA form, the CDR3 reads TGCGCCAGCAGCCAAGATAATATTGGGGAAACTGAAGCTTTCTTT. It is translated as CASSQDNIGETEAFF.

The J gene is TRBJ1-4, the V gene TRBV7-6, with D perhaps matching TRBD1 (5 bases). Germline CDR1 SGHVS, CDR2 FNYEAQ. Trimming took off 2 bases at V and 3 bases at J, with 10 bases between the two ends. CDR3 length: 15 amino acids. The CDR3 loop is CASSLRGSSNEKLFF. The CDR3 DNA reads as TGTGCCAGCAGCTTACGGGGGAGTTCTAATGAAAAACTGTTTTTT.

This clone was observed a single time. This sequence joins TRBV15 and TRBJ1-5; tentative D call: TRBD1 (5 bases). The V gene's germline CDR1 is LNHNV and CDR2 YYDKDF (reference sequence). V was clipped by 3 bases and J by 1 base, with 16 bases between them. This CDR3 comprises 17 residues. CDR3: CATSSGAVGDSNQPQHF. In nucleotides, the CDR3 is TGTGCCACCAGCAGTGGGGCTGTGGGGGACAGCAATCAGCCCCAGCATTTT.

The chain has TRBV29-1 and TRBJ2-3; TRBD2 is a possible D gene (6 bases). Trimming shortened V by 6 bases and J by 1 base, and 14 bases separated the two germline ends. Germline V lookup: CDR1 SQVTM, CDR2 ANQGSEA. CDR3 size: 14 residues. As DNA, the CDR3 is TGCAGCGTGAGGGTTAGCGGACGCACAGATACGCAGTATTTT. It encodes CSVRVSGRTDTQYF.

The CDR3 sequence is CAISESGGPNQPQHF. In DNA, the CDR3 is TGTGCCATCAGTGAGTCGGGGGGGCCTAATCAGCCCCAGCATTTT. V is TRBV10-3 and J is TRBJ1-5; D perhaps matches TRBD1 (6 bases). V was trimmed by 0 bases and J by 4 bases, leaving 10 bases between them. The CDR3 contains 15 residues. The germline gives CDR1 ENHRY, CDR2 SYGVKD.

V is TRBV2 and J is TRBJ1-1, with a possible D match to TRBD1 (6 bases). Germline CDR1 is SNHLY and CDR2 is FYNNEI. Trimming removed 4 bases at V and 7 bases at J, with 13 bases between. This CDR3 has 13 amino acids. The DNA of the CDR3 is TGTGCCAGCAGTGGGGGGCGAGCGGGTGAAGCTTTCTTT. It specifies CASSGGRAGEAFF.

This chain joins TRBV6-6 and TRBJ1-3; D remains ambiguous. Trimming pared 7 bases from V and 0 bases from J, leaving 16 bases between. From germline, CDR1 is MNHNY and CDR2 SVGAGI (reference sequence). The CDR3 spans 16 residues. The CDR3 DNA follows: TGTGCCAGCACCCAAGGGTCGGATTTCTCTGGAAACACCATATATTTT. Translation gives CASTQGSDFSGNTIYF.

V usage is TRBV5-1 and J usage is TRBJ1-1; D is uncertain. The CDR3 runs 16 residues. Germline values: CDR1 SGHRS, CDR2 YFSETQ. V lost 0 bases and J lost 3, with 15 bases in between. Written as DNA, the CDR3 is TGCGCCAGCAGCTTGGGTTCTCCGAAGAGGGACACTGAAGCTTTCTTT. Its protein is CASSLGSPKRDTEAFF.

This sequence joins TRBV6-7 and TRBJ1-4; D ambiguous. TRBV6-7 is annotated as an ORF whose role is uncertain. The CDR3 has 13 amino acids. With 5 bases removed from V and 7 bases from J, the gap between germline ends came to 11 bases. Written as DNA, the CDR3 is TGTGCCAGCAGTCCCCCTGACGGTGAAAAACTGTTTTTT. It codes for CASSPPDGEKLFF.

This chain connects TRBV7-9 to TRBJ2-1; 7 bases line up with TRBD2. CDR1 is SEHNR, CDR2 FQNEAQ, per germline (reference sequence). With V trimmed by 7 bases and J by 0 bases, 15 bases remained unmatched. This CDR3 has 18 residues. CDR3: CASTPHPLGGSSYNEQFF. The CDR3 region has the DNA TGTGCCAGCACCCCTCACCCCCTGGGGGGGAGCTCCTACAATGAGCAGTTCTTC.

This rearrangement joins TRBV25-1 to TRBJ1-2; D unclear. Germline CDR1 MGHDK, CDR2 SYGVNS. CDR3 size: 15 residues. V dropped 6 bases and J dropped 4 bases, with 18 bases sitting between them. The CDR3: CASSSQTTLLYGYTF. DNA for the CDR3: TGTGCCAGCAGCTCCCAGACGACACTACTCTATGGCTACACCTTC.

The V and J genes are TRBV10-3 and TRBJ2-5, with TRBD1 identical over 10 bases. Per the germline V gene, CDR1 is ENHRY and CDR2 is SYGVKD. The CDR3 runs 14 residues. The trim removed 10 bases at V and 4 bases at J, leaving 9 bases unmatched. Written as DNA, the CDR3 is TGTGCCACTTCCGGGACAGGGGTTCGAGAGACCCAGTACTTC. This sequence encodes CATSGTGVRETQYF.

CDR3 in amino acids: CASLKPGYGYTF. The DNA of the CDR3 is TGTGCCAGCCTCAAGCCGGGCTATGGCTACACCTTC. The gene calls are TRBV6-5 and TRBJ1-2; D unclear. This CDR3 is built from 12 residues. V lost 8 bases to trimming and J lost 4 bases, with 11 bases between them. CDR1 is MNHEY, CDR2 SVGAGI, per germline.

The chain links TRBV7-8 to TRBJ2-2; D is perhaps TRBD1 (6 bases). Trimming stripped 4 bases from V and 6 bases from J, with 21 bases between. The CDR3 length is 17 residues. Germline V lookup: CDR1 SGHVS, CDR2 FQNEAQ. The CDR3 DNA sequence: TGTGCCAGCAGCTCGCGTTTTTTTGGGGGCGCGTCCGGGGAGCTGTTTTTT. Residues: CASSSRFFGGASGELFF.

The chain carries TRBV25-1 and TRBJ1-5; a possible D gene is TRBD1 (5 bases). Trimming took 4 bases from V and 3 from J, leaving 13 bases between them. The CDR3 totals 15 residues. Germline CDR1 MGHDK, CDR2 SYGVNS. The CDR3, as DNA: TGTGCCAGCAGTGGGCAGGGCGAAATCAATCAGCCCCAGCATTTT. This gives the protein CASSGQGEINQPQHF.

This sequence joins TRBV4-1 and TRBJ1-3, with D perhaps TRBD1 (5 bases). The CDR3 contains 15 residues. The ends were cut back, 4 bases at V and 4 bases at J, with 14 bases in the middle. In germline, CDR1 is MGHRA, CDR2 YSYEKL. In DNA form, the CDR3 reads TGCGCCAGCAGCCTCATCGGGGGTGGAGGAAACACCATATATTTT. It translates to CASSLIGGGGNTIYF.

The chain links TRBV6-1 to TRBJ2-2; D remains ambiguous. The germline V gene has CDR1 MNHNS and CDR2 SASEGT. V was pared by 8 bases and J by 6 bases, with 10 bases between. The CDR3 contains 12 residues. The CDR3 is CASEINSGELFF. In nucleotides, the CDR3 is TGTGCCAGCGAAATCAACTCCGGGGAGCTGTTTTTT.

CDR3: CASSVTSGGPNNEQFF. Here the CDR3 DNA reads TGTGCCAGCAGCGTTACTAGTGGGGGGCCTAACAATGAGCAGTTCTTC. The rearrangement uses TRBV7-9 and TRBJ2-1; D possibly matches TRBD1 or TRBD2 (6 bases each). In germline, CDR1 is SEHNR, CDR2 FQNEAQ (reference sequence). With 5 bases removed from V and 5 bases from J, the gap between germline ends came to 19 bases. The CDR3 runs 16 residues.

In DNA, the CDR3 is TGTGCCAGCAGCTTTAACTGGGAGCAGTTCTTC. Its translation is CASSFNWEQFF. The gene calls are TRBV11-2 and TRBJ2-1; D not resolved. V was pared by 3 bases and J by 10 bases, with 7 bases between. The CDR3 has 11 residues. The germline V gene encodes CDR1 SGHAT and CDR2 FQNNGV.

The rearrangement uses TRBV5-4 and TRBJ2-7, with D perhaps TRBD2 (6 bases). This CDR3 contains 12 residues. Per germline, CDR1 SGHNT and CDR2 YYREEE (reference sequence). Trimming took off 4 bases at V and 6 bases at J, with 11 bases between the two ends. The CDR3 coding sequence is TGTGCCAGCAGCATGATGGGGGGCGAGCAGTACTTC. Translation gives CASSMMGGEQYF.

The CDR3 spells CASSQEGSSYEQYF. The DNA for the CDR3 is TGCGCCAGCAGCCAAGAGGGATCCTCCTACGAGCAGTACTTC. This sequence joins TRBV4-1 and TRBJ2-7; D not resolved. Germline loops: CDR1 MGHRA, CDR2 YSYEKL. CDR3 length: 14 residues. Trimming pared 0 bases from V and 0 bases from J, leaving 6 bases between.

The CDR3 bases are TGTGCCAGCAGTCTCGGGACAGGGGGCACTGAAGCTTTCTTT. Translation gives CASSLGTGGTEAFF. The chain has TRBV6-5 and TRBJ1-1, with 11 bases identical to TRBD1. Per the germline V gene, CDR1 is MNHEY and CDR2 is SVGAGI. The CDR3 length is 14 residues. Trimming removed 5 bases from V and 4 bases from J; junction bases left unmatched: 3.

The chain is built from TRBV9 and TRBJ1-3; D unclear. The CDR3 extends over 14 amino acids. In germline, CDR1 is SGDLS, CDR2 YYNGEE. Trimming shortened V by 0 bases and J by 0 bases, and 4 bases separated the two germline ends. DNA of the CDR3: TGTGCCAGCAGCGTAGGGACCTCTGGAAACACCATATATTTT. It yields the protein CASSVGTSGNTIYF.

The rearrangement joins TRBV6-1 to TRBJ1-4; no definite D call. The V gene's germline CDR1 is MNHNS and CDR2 SASEGT. CDR3 size: 14 residues. Trimming removed 11 bases at V and 0 bases at J, with 13 bases between. CDR3 region: CASKSSSTNEKLFF. The DNA of the CDR3 is TGTGCCTCAAAATCGTCCTCAACTAATGAAAAACTGTTTTTT.

The DNA of the CDR3 is TGTGCCAGCAGCTTAGACAGCCAGAGGGTGAACACCTTC. It yields the protein CASSLDSQRVNTF. The V and J genes are TRBV11-2 and TRBJ1-2, with D uncertain. The V end lost 0 bases, the J end lost 12 bases, and 14 bases lay between the germline ends. Germline V gene data show CDR1 as SGHAT and CDR2 as FQNNGV. CDR3 length: 13 residues.